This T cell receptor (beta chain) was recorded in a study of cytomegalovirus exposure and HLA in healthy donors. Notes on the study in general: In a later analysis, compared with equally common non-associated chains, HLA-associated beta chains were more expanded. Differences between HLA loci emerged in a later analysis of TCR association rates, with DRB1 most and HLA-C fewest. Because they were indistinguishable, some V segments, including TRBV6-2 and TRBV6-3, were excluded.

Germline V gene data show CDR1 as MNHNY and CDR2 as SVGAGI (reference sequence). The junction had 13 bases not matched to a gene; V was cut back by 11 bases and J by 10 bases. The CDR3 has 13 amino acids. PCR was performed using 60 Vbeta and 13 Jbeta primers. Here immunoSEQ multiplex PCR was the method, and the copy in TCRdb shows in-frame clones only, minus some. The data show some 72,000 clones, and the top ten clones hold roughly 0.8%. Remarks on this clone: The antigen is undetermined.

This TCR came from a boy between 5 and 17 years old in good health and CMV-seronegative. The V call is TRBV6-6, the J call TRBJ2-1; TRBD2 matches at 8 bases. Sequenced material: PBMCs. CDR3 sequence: CAAGGQITGEQFF. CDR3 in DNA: TGTGCCGCGGGGGGCCAAATTACCGGCGAGCAGTTCTTC.